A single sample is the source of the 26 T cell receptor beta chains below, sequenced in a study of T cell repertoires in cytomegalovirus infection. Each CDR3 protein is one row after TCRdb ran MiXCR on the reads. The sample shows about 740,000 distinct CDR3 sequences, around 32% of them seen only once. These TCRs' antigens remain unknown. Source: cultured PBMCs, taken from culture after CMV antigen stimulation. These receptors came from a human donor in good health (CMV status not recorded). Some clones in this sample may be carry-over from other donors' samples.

The CDR3 DNA reads as TGTGCCAGCAGTTTTGGCGGGGGAACCGCGAACACCGGGGAGCTGTTTTTT. Translation: CASSFGGGTANTGELFF. V gene TRBV12-3 or TRBV12-4 combines with J gene TRBJ2-2, with 7 positions matching TRBD2. Germline trimming cut 3 bases from V and 0 bases from J; bases unmatched to any gene: 7. The CDR3 runs 17 residues.

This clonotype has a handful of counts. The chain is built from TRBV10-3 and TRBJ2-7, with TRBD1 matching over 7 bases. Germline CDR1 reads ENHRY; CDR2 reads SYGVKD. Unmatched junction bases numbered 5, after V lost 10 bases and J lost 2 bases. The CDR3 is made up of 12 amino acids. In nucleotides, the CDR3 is TGTGCCACCGGGACAGATCCCTACGAGCAGTACTTC. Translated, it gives CATGTDPYEQYF.

The CDR3 sequence is CASNPTGSDEQYF. The CDR3 nucleotides read TGTGCCAGCAACCCCACGGGGAGCGACGAGCAGTACTTC. The V call is TRBV7-6, the J call TRBJ2-7; D possibly corresponds to TRBD2 (5 bases). Per the germline V gene, CDR1 is SGHVS and CDR2 is FNYEAQ. The CDR3 sequence is 13 residues long. The V and J ends lost 7 bases and 5 bases respectively, with 15 bases between them.

The CDR3 DNA sequence: TGTGCCAGCAGCTTAATTCACAGGGGCTCCTCCTACGAGCAGTACTTC. Translated: CASSLIHRGSSYEQYF. V is TRBV11-2 and J is TRBJ2-7; 7 nucleotides line up with TRBD1. Germline trimming cut 2 bases from V and 0 bases from J; bases unmatched to any gene: 7. The CDR3 contains 16 residues. The germline gives CDR1 SGHAT, CDR2 FQNNGV.

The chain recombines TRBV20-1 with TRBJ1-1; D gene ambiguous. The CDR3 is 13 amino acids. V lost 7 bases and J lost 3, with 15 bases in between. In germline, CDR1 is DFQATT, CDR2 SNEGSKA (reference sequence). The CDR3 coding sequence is TGCAGTGACCCCATGACCCCGGACACTGAAGCTTTCTTT. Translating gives CSDPMTPDTEAFF.

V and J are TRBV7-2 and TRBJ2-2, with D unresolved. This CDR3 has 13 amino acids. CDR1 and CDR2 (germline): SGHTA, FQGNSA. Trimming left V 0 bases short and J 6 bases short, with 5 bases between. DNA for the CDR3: TGTGCCAGCAGCTTAGCGAATGCCGGGGAGCTGTTTTTT. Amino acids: CASSLANAGELFF.

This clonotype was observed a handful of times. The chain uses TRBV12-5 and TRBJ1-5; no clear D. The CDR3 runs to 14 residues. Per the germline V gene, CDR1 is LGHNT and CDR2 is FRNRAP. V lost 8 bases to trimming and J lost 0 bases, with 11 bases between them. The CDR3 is CASKVQASNQPQHF. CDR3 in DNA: TGTGCTAGTAAGGTCCAGGCTAGCAATCAGCCCCAGCATTTT.

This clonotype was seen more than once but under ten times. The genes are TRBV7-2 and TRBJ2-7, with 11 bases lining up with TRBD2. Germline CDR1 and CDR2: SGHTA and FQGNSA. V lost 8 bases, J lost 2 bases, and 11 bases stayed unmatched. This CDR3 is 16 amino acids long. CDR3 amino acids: CASGRGSSGRPYEQYF. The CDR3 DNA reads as TGTGCCAGCGGCAGGGGGTCTAGCGGGAGGCCCTACGAGCAGTACTTC.

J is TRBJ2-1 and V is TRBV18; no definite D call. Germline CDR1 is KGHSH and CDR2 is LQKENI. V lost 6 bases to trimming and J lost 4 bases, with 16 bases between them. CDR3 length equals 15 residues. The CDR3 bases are TGTGCCAGCTCCCCAGACCAAATTCAATACAATGAGCAGTTCTTC. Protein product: CASSPDQIQYNEQFF.

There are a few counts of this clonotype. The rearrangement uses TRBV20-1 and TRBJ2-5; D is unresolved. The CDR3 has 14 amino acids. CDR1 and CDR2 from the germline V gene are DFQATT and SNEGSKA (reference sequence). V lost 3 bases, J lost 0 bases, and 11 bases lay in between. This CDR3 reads CSASVPLHQETQYF. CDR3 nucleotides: TGCAGTGCTAGCGTCCCACTACACCAAGAGACCCAGTACTTC.

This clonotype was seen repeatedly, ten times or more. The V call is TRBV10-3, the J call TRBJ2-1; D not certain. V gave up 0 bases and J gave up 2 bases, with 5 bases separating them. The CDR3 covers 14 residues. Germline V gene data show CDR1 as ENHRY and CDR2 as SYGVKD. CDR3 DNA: TGTGCCATCAGTGAGTCTAACCCCTACAATGAGCAGTTCTTC. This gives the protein CAISESNPYNEQFF.

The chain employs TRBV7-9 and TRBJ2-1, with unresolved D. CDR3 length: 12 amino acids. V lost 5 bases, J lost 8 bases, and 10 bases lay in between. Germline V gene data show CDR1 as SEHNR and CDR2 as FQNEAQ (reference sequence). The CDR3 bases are TGTGCCAGCAGCGCCCCCTGGGATGAGCAGTTCTTC. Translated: CASSAPWDEQFF.

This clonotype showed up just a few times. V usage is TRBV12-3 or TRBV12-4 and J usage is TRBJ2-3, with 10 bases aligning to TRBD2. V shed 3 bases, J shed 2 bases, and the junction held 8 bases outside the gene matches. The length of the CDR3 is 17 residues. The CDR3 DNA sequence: TGTGCCAGCAGTTTCCAACAACTAGCGGGGACCACAGATACGCAGTATTTT. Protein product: CASSFQQLAGTTDTQYF.

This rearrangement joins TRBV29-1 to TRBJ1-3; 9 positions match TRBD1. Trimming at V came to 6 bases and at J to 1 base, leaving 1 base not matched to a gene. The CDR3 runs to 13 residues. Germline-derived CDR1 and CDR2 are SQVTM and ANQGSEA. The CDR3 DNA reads TGCAGCGTGGGGACAGGGTCTGGAAACACCATATATTTT. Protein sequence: CSVGTGSGNTIYF.

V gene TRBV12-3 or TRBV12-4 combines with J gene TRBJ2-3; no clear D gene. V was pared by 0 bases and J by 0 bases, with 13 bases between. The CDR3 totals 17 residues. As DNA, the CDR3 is TGTGCCAGCAGTTTAGCTTTTTCGCATCGGAGCACAGATACGCAGTATTTT. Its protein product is CASSLAFSHRSTDTQYF.

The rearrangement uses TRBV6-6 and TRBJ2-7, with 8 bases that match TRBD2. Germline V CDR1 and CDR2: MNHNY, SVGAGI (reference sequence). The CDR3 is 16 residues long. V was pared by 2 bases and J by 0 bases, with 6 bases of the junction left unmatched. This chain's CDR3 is CASSYPAGESSYEQYF. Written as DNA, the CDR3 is TGTGCCAGCAGTTACCCAGCGGGAGAAAGCTCCTACGAGCAGTACTTC.

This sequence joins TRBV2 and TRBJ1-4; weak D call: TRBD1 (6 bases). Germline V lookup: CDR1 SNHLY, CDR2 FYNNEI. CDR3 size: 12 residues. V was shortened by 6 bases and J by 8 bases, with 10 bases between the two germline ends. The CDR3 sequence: CASRPDREKLFF. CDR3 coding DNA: TGTGCCAGCAGACCCGACAGGGAAAAACTGTTTTTT. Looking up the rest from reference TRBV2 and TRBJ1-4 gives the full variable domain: EPEVTQTPSHQVTQMGQEVILRCVPISNHLYFYWYRQILGQKVEFLVSFYNNEISEKSEIFDDQFSVERPDGSNFTLKIRSTKLEDSAMYFCASRPDREKLFFGSGTQLSVL.

Written as DNA, the CDR3 is TGCAGTGCTACAGAGACTGGAAACACCATATATTTT. Translation: CSATETGNTIYF. V gene TRBV20-1 combines with J gene TRBJ1-3; no firm D call. CDR3 size: 12 residues. Trimming removed 4 bases at V and 2 bases at J, with 6 bases between. Germline-derived CDR1 and CDR2 are DFQATT and SNEGSKA (reference sequence).

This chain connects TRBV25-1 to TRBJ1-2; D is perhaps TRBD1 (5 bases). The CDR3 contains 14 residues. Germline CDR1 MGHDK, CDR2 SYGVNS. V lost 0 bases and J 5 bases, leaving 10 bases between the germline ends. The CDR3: CASSEYGAAYGYTF. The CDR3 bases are TGTGCCAGCAGTGAATATGGGGCAGCTTATGGCTACACCTTC.

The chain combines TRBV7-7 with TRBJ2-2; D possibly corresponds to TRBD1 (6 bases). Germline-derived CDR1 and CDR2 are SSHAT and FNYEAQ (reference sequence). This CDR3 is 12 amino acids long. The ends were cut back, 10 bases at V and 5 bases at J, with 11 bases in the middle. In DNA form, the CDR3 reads TGTGCCACCAACAGGGTGACCGGGGAGCTGTTTTTT. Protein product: CATNRVTGELFF.

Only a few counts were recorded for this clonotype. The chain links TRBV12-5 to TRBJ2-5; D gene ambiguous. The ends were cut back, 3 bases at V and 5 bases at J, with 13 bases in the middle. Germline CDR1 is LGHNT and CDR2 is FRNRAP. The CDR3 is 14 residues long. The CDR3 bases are TGTGCTAGTGGTTTACCTACTCGGGCGGAGACCCAGTACTTC. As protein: CASGLPTRAETQYF.

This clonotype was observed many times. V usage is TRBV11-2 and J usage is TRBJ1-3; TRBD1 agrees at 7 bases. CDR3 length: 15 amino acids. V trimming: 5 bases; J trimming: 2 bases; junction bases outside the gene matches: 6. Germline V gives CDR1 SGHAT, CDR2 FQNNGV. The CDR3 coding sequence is TGTGCCAGCAGCATAACCGGGACAGCTGGAAACACCATATATTTT. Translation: CASSITGTAGNTIYF. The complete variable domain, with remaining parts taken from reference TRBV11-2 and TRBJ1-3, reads EAGVAQSPRYKIIEKRQSVAFWCNPISGHATLYWYQQILGQGPKLLIQFQNNGVVDDSQLPKDRFSAERLKGVDSTLKIQPAKLEDSAVYLCASSITGTAGNTIYFGEGSWLTVV.

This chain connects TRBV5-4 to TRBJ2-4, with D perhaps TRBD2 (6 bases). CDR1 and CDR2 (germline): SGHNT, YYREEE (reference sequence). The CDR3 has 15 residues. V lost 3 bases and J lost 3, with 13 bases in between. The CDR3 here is CASSWGGGNKNIQYF. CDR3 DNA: TGTGCCAGCAGCTGGGGTGGGGGGAACAAAAACATTCAGTACTTC.

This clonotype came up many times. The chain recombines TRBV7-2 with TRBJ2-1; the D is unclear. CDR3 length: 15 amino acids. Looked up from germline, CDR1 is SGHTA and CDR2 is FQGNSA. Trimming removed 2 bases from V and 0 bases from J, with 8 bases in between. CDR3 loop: CASSLYSSSYNEQFF. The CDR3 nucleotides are TGTGCCAGCAGCTTATACAGTAGCTCCTACAATGAGCAGTTCTTC.

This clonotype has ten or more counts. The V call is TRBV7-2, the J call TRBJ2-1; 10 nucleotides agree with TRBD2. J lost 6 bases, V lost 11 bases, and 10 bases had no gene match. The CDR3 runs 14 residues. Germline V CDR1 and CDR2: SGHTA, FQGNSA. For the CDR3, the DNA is TGTGCCGGGGGTGAGCGGGAGGGCCGCAATGAGCAGTTCTTC. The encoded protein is CAGGEREGRNEQFF.

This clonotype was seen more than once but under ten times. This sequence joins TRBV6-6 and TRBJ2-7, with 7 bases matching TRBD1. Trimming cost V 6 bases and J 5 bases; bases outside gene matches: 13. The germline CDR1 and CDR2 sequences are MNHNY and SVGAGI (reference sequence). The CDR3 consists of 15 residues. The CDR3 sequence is CASRKSQNQGDEQYF. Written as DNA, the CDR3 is TGTGCCAGCAGGAAATCCCAAAACCAGGGGGACGAGCAGTACTTC.